The source of this T cell receptor beta chain is a study of T cells in Graves' hyperthyroidism and ophthalmopathy (dated by TCRdb to 2018 to 2020). About the full investigation: Peripheral blood samples were taken at the time of initial diagnosis, prior to any treatment. Whether ophthalmopathy could be predicted prospectively was tested in an independent validation cohort made up of under 20 hyperthyroidism patients plus 17 patients who later progressed to ophthalmopathy. TCR Vbeta CDR3 sequencing of fewer than 150 peripheral blood samples (around 45 ophthalmopathy, around 80 hyperthyroidism and around 17 progressor patients) is reported in the paper. The study also compared thyroid tissue and blood T-cell repertoires from more than 5 Graves' hyperthyroidism patients. To identify distinguishing TCR V-J signatures, a discovery cohort of 100 patients was used, comprising 40 to 45 with Graves' ophthalmopathy and around 60 with stable Graves' hyperthyroidism. The 90 or so discovery patients were randomly split 7:3 into training and test sets. Following sampling, methimazole starting at 30 mg daily was given to hyperthyroidism patients, and high-dose intravenous methylprednisolone was given to ophthalmopathy patients. Beyond this particular receptor, the publication reports: In validation, the model predicted progression to ophthalmopathy a median of around 6.5 months before onset, with about 70% sensitivity and roughly 79% specificity. A model built on a 13 V-J signature distinguished ophthalmopathy from stable hyperthyroidism, reaching 87.88% sensitivity and about 81% specificity in cross-validation and 80%/75% in testing. Blood samples also contained most of the expanded thyroid clonotypes (frequency above 0.001), which suggests that blood repertoires may reflect thyroid immune responses. Sample size was not statistically predetermined, and investigators were not blinded to group allocation.

Moderately to severely active disease, a Clinical Activity Score of at least 3, a NOSPECS grade of at least 4, and a duration under 3 months were present in ophthalmopathy patients. Any patient with an uncontrolled infection, another autoimmune disease, pregnancy or lactation was excluded. Clinical symptoms, serum thyroxine and TRAb, thyroid ultrasound, and orbital computed tomography formed the basis for the diagnoses. Ficoll-Paque density gradient centrifugation was used to isolate PBMCs from 8.5 to 10 ml of fresh peripheral blood. Trizol reagent was used to extract total RNA, and RNA quality was then checked on an Agilent 2100 Bioanalyzer. This clonotype was picked up many times. Its target antigen remains unknown. Nothing much larger sits one base from this clone, and base qualities are not available. Amplification of TCR beta CDR3 regions was carried out from RNA transcripts. A first-round RT-PCR of the TCR CDR3 used the HTBI primer set with the Qiagen OneStep RT-PCR kit. Libraries were constructed in a second round of multiplex PCR, after which size selection and purification were carried out. The libraries were sequenced on an Illumina HiSeq2000 using paired-end 100 bp reads. Regarding the original processing steps: SOAPnuke was used to process the raw data, throwing out any read that contained adapters or uncalled bases, had a mean Phred below 15, or lacked an exact constant-primer or identifier match. High-quality paired reads were merged with COPE v1.2.5, and unique nucleotide sequences were defined as clonotypes. MiTCR v1.1 was used to align clonotypes to the IMGT TRBV, TRBD and TRBJ reference segments. The analysis included only V-J combinations with a frequency above 0.0001, which together covered roughly 99% of the repertoires. The TCS score was defined as the ratio of F50 (clonal expansion) to E x V (chaos), calculated using BLOSUM62-based TCRdist between CDR3 peptides within each V-J. Welch's t-statistics and random forest reduced 514 V-J features to under 15, which were used in a naive Bayes classifier (R e1071). The public reads were run again by TCRdb, first through fastp at Q25 and then through MiXCR, and only productive beta chains were kept. Entries that share a CDR3 protein sequence are merged under the most common genes and DNA. The V and J calls follow TCRdb's processing rather than the paper's. Counted in this sample were 500,000 or so distinct CDR3 sequences; 17% of them appeared once. Jointly, the top ten make up approximately 16% of the sample.

The sequenced sample was blood. The source of this sequence is a woman younger than 30 with Graves' ophthalmopathy.

The DNA sequence is TGTGCCAGCTCACCGGAAGGGTGGGTAACTGGAAACACCATATATTTT. This translates into CASSPEGWVTGNTIYF. The chain is made from TRBV18 and TRBJ1-3; no D gene can be assigned with confidence. V drops 3 bases and J drops 2 bases, leaving 14 bases in between. As encoded in the germline V gene, CDR1 is KGHSH while CDR2 is LQKENI. The CDR3 runs 16 residues from the cysteine to the phenylalanine. Left in the record is the CDR3 DNA by itself, 48 bases read in frame from the first base.